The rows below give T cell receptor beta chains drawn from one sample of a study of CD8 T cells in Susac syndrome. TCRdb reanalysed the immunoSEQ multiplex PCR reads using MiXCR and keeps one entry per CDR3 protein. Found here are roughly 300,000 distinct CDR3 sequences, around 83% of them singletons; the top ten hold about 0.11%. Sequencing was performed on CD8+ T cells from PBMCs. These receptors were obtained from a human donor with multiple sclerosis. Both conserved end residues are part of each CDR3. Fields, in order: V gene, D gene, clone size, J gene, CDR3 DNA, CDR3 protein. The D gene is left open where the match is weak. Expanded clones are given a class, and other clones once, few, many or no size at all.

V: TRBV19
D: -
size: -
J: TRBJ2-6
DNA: TGTGCCAGTACTGGGGCCAACGTCCTGACTTTC
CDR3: CASTGANVLTF

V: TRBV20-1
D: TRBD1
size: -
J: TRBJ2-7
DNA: TGCAGTGCTAGAGCGACAGGGGCTACCGTATACGAGCAGTACTTC
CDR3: CSARATGATVYEQYF

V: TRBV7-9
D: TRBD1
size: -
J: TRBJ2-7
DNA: TGTGCCAGCAGCCAAGTGGGACAGGGAAGAAACTACGAGCAGTACTTC
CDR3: CASSQVGQGRNYEQYF

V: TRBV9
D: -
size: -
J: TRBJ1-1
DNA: TGTGCCAGCAGCGTACGATCGACGGCTGTGAACACTGAAGCTTTCTTT
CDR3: CASSVRSTAVNTEAFF

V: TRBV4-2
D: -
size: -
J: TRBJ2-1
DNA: TGTGCCAGCAGCCAAGATCCCTTTGTGGTCGGGAACGATGAGCAGTTCTTC
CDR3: CASSQDPFVVGNDEQFF

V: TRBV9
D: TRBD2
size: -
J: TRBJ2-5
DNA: TGTGCCAGCAGTAAGGGTCTAGCGGGAGAGAGTCGAGAGACCCAGTACTTC
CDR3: CASSKGLAGESRETQYF

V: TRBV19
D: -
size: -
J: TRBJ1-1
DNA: TGTGCCAGTAGCCTCTTCCAGGGGAAGGTGAACACTGAAGCTTTCTTT
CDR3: CASSLFQGKVNTEAFF

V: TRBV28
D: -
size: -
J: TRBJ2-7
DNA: TGTGCCAGCAGCCGACTGCTACCCTCCTACGAGCAGTACTTC
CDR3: CASSRLLPSYEQYF

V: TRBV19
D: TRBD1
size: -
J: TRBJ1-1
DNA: TGTGCCAGTACCGAAGACAGGGGCCACACTGAAGCTTTCTTT
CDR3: CASTEDRGHTEAFF

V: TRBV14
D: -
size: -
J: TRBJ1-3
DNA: TGTGCCAGCAGCCAAGCTGGATTGCCTGGAAACACCATATATTTT
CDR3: CASSQAGLPGNTIYF

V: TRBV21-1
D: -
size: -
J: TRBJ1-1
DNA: TGTGCCAGCAGCAAAAGTGGGGGAAGAGGGACCACCAACACTGAAGCTTTCTTT
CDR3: CASSKSGGRGTTNTEAFF

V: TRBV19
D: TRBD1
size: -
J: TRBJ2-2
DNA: TGTGCCAGTAGTATTGCCCCAGGGGGTGCCACCGGGGAGCTGTTTTTT
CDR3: CASSIAPGGATGELFF

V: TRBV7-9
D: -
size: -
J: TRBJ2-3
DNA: TGTGCCAGCAGTTTCCTGGTTGGGGCAGATACGCAGTATTTT
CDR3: CASSFLVGADTQYF

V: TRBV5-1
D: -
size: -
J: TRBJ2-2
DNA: TGCGCCAGCAGCTCAGACAGCCCGAACACCGGGGAGCTGTTTTTT
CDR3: CASSSDSPNTGELFF

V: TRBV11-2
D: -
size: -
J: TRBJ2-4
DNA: TGTGCCAGCAGCTTAGAGGTACCCGGGGACATTCAGTACTTC
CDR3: CASSLEVPGDIQYF

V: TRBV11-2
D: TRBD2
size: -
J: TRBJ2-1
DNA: TGTGCCAGCAGCCCCGGGGTAGGTAGCGGGAGTAGTAGGGATGAGCAGTTCTTC
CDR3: CASSPGVGSGSSRDEQFF

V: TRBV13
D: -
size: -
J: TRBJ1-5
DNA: TGTGCCAGCAGTTTGGGGAGGGGACGCAATCAGCCCCAGCATTTT
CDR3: CASSLGRGRNQPQHF

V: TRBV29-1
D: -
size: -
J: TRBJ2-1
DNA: TGCAGCGTTGACTCGCTGGGTGTCTACAATGAGCAGTTCTTC
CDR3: CSVDSLGVYNEQFF

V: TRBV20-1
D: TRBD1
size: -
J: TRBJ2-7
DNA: TGCAGTGCTCGGGGACAGGGGGCGGAATACGAGCAGTACTTC
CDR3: CSARGQGAEYEQYF

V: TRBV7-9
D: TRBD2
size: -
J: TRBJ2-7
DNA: TGTGCCAGCAGCTCCTCCGGGACTAGCGGGAGGAGTGGATCCTACGAGCAGTACTTC
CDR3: CASSSSGTSGRSGSYEQYF

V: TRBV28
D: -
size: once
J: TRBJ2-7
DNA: TGTGCCAGCAAGAGTTCCCCCTGGACCGAGCAGTACTTC
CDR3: CASKSSPWTEQYF

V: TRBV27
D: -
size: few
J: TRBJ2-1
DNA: TGTGCCAGCAGTCGAACTAGTACTGAGCAGTTCTTC
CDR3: CASSRTSTEQFF

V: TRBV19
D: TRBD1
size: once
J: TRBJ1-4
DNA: TGTGCCAGTAGTATCTACAGGGGGCGACGAGAAAAACTGTTTTTT
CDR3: CASSIYRGRREKLFF

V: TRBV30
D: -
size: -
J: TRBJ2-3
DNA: TGTGCCTGGAGTGTAAGAGTGGGTAATATAGATACGCAGTATTTT
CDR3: CAWSVRVGNIDTQYF

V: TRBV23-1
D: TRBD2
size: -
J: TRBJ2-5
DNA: TGCGCCAGCAGTCAATCGTGGGGAGGGGACTTC
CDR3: CASSQSWGGDF

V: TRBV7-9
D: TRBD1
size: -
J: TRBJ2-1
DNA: TGTGCCAGCAGCTTACGCGACAGGGGAAACAATGAGCAGTTCTTC
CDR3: CASSLRDRGNNEQFF

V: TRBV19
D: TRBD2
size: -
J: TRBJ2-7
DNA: TGTGCCAGTAGTATGTCTAGCGGTGCCTACGAGCAGTACTTC
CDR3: CASSMSSGAYEQYF

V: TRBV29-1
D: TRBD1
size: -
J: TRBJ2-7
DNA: TGCAGCGTCCGGACAGGGGACTACGAGCAGTACTTC
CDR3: CSVRTGDYEQYF

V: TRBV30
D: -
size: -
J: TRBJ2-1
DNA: TGTGCCTGGAGGCGTCCAGCTCAGGAGCAGTTCTTC
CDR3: CAWRRPAQEQFF

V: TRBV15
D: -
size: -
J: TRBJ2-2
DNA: TGTGCCACCAGCCGATATAGAGGAGGCGGGGAGCTGTTTTTT
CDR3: CATSRYRGGGELFF

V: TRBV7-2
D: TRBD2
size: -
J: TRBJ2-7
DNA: TGTGCCAGCAGCTCCACCGGGCTAGCGGGAGGAAGGCAGTACTTC
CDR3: CASSSTGLAGGRQYF

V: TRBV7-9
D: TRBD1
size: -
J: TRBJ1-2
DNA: TGTGCCAGCAGCTCAGACAGGGGAAAAGACTATGGCTACACCTTC
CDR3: CASSSDRGKDYGYTF

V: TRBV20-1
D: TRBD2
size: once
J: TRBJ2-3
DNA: TGCAGTGCTACCTTAAAATGGACTAGCCGTAAGAAAGATACGCAGTATTTT
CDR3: CSATLKWTSRKKDTQYF

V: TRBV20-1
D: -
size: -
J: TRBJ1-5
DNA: TGCAGTGTTCCCCTCGGAACGGACAATCAGCCCCAGCATTTT
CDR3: CSVPLGTDNQPQHF

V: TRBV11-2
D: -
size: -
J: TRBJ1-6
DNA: TGTGCCAGCAGCTTAGACCCAGGTTTAGCGAGACCCCTCCACTTT
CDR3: CASSLDPGLARPLHF

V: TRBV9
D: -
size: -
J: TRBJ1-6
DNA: TGTGCCAGCGGCCGTGGGGATTCACCCCTCCACTTT
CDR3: CASGRGDSPLHF